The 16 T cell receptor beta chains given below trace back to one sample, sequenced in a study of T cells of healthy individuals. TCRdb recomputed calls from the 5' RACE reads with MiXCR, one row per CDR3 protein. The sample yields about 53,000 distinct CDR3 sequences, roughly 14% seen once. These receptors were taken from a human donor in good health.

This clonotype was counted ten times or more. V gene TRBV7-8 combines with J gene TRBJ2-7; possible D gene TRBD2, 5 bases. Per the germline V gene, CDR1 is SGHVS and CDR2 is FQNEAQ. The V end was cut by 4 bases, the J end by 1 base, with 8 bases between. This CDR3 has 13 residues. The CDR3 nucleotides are TGTGCCAGCAGCTCCGGGATGTCCTACGAGCAGTACTTC. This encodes CASSSGMSYEQYF. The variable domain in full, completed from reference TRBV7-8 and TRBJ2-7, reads GAGVSQSPRYKVAKRGQDVALRCDPISGHVSLFWYQQALGQGPEFLTYFQNEAQLDKSGLPSDRFFAERPEGSVSTLKIQRTQQEDSAVYLCASSSGMSYEQYFGPGTRLTVT.

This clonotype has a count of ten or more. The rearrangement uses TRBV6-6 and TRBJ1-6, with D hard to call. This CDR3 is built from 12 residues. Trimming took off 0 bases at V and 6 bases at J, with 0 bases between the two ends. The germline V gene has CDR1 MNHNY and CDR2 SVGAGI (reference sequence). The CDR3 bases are TGTGCCAGCAGTTACTCTAATTCACCCCTCCACTTT. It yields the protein CASSYSNSPLHF.

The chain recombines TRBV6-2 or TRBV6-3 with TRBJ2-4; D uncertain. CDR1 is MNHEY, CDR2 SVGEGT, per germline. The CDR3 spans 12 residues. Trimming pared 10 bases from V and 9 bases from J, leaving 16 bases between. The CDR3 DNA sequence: TGTGCCATAAAGGACGGAGTCGGCATTCAGTACTTC. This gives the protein CAIKDGVGIQYF.

The CDR3 DNA sequence: TGTGCCAGCAGACCCCTAGCGGGAGGCTTCACAGATACGCAGTATTTT. Its translation: CASRPLAGGFTDTQYF. The genes are TRBV12-3 or TRBV12-4 and TRBJ2-3; TRBD2 matches at 11 bases. The CDR3 is 16 amino acids. Trimming took 6 bases from V and 2 from J; bases not matched to a gene: 7.

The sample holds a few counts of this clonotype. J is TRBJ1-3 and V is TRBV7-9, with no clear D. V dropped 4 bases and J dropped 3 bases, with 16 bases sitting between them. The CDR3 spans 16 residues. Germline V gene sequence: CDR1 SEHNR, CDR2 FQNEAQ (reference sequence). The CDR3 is CASSSRGLSGGNTIYF. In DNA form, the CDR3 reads TGTGCCAGCAGCTCCCGGGGATTATCGGGTGGAAACACCATATATTTT.

The CDR3 spells CATRRAIGEETQYF. The CDR3 DNA reads as TGTGCCACCCGGCGGGCGATCGGGGAAGAGACCCAGTACTTC. The genes are TRBV7-8 and TRBJ2-5; TRBD2 might be the D (5 bases). The CDR3 length is 14 residues. V was clipped by 10 bases and J by 3 bases, with 18 bases between them. Germline V lookup: CDR1 SGHVS, CDR2 FQNEAQ.

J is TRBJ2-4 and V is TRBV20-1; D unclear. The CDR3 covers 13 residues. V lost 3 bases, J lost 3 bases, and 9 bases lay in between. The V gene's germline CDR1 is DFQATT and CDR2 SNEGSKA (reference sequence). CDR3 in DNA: TGCAGTGCTAGTCGCCTGGGCAAAAACATTCAGTACTTC. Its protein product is CSASRLGKNIQYF.

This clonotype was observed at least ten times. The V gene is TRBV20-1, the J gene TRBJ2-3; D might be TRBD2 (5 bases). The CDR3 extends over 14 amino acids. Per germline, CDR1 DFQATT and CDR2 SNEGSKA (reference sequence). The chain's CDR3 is CSVAGEMGTDTQYF. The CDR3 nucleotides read TGCAGCGTCGCCGGGGAGATGGGCACAGATACGCAGTATTTT.

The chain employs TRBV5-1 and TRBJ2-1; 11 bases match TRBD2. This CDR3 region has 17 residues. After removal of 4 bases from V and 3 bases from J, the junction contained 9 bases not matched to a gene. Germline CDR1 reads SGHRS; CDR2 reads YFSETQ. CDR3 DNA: TGCGCCAGCAGCCTAGGACTAGCGGGCCGCATCTACAATGAGCAGTTCTTC. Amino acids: CASSLGLAGRIYNEQFF.

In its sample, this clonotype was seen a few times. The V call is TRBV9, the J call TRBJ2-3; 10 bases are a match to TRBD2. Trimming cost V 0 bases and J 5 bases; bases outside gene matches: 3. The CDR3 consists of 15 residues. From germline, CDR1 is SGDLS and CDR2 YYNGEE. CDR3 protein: CASSVGPSGGDTQYF. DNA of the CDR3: TGTGCCAGCAGCGTAGGTCCTAGCGGGGGAGATACGCAGTATTTT.

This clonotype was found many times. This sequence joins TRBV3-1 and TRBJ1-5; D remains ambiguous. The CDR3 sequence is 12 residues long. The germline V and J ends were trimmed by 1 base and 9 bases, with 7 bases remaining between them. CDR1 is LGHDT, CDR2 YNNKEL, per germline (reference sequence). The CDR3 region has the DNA TGTGCCAGCAGCCAAGGGGTTGGGCCCCAGCATTTT. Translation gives CASSQGVGPQHF.

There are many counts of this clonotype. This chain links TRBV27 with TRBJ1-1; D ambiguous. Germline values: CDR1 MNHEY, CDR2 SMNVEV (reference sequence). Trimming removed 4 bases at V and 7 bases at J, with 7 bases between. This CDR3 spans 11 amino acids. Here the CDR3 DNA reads TGTGCCAGCAGTTCCCGAGGTGAAGCTTTCTTT. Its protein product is CASSSRGEAFF.

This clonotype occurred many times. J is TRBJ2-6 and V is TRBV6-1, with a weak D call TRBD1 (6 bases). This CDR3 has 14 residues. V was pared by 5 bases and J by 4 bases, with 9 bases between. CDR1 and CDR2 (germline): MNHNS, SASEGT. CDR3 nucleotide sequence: TGTGCCAGCAGTACAGGGCCGGGGGCCAACGTCCTGACTTTC. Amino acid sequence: CASSTGPGANVLTF.

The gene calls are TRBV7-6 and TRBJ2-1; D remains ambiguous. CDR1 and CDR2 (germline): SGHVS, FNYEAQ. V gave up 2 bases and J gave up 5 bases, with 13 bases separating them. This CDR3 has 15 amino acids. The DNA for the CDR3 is TGTGCCAGCAGCTTACTGGTGGCCCCCCACAATGAGCAGTTCTTC. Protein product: CASSLLVAPHNEQFF. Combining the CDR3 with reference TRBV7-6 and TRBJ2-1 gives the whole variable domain GAGVSQSPRYKVTKRGQDVALRCDPISGHVSLYWYRQALGQGPEFLTYFNYEAQQDKSGLPNDRFSAERPEGSISTLTIQRTEQRDSAMYRCASSLLVAPHNEQFFGPGTRLTVL.

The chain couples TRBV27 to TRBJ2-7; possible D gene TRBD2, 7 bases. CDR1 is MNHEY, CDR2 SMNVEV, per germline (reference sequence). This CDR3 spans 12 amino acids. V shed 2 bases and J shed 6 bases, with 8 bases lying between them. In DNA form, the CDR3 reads TGTGCCAGCAGTTTAAGGGGGGGCGAGCAGTACTTC. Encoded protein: CASSLRGGEQYF.

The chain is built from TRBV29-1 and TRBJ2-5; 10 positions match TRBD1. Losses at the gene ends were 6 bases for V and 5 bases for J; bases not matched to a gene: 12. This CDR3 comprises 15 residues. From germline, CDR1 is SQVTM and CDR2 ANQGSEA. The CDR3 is CSVRAGQGFTETQYF. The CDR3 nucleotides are TGCAGCGTGCGAGCGGGACAGGGGTTCACGGAGACCCAGTACTTC.